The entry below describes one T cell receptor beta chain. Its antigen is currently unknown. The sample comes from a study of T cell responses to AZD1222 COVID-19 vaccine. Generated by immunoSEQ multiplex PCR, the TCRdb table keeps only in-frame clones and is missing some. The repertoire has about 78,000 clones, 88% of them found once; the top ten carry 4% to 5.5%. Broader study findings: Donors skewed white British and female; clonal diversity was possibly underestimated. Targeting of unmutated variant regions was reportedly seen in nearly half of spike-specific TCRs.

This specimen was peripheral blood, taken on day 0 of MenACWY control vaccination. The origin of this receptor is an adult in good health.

The CDR3 bases are TGTGCCAGCAGCGTAGTATCGGGGGCTGACGAGCAGTACTTC. Its protein is CASSVVSGADEQYF. The rearrangement links TRBV9 to TRBJ2-7; D tentatively fits TRBD1 or TRBD2 (6 bases each). Germline V gene sequence: CDR1 SGDLS, CDR2 YYNGEE. The CDR3 contains 14 residues. V was shortened by 0 bases and J by 5 bases, with 12 bases between the two germline ends.